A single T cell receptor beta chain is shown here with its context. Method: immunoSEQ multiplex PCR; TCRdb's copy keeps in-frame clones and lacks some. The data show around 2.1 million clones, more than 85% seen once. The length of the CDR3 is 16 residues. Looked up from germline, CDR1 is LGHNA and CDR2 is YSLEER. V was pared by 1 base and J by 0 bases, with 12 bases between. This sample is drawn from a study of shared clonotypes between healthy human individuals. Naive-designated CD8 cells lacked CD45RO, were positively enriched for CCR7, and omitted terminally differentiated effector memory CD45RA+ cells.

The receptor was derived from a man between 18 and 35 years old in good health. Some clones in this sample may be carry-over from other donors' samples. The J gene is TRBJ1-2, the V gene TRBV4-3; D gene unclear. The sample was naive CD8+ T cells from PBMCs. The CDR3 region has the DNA TGCGCCAGCAGCCAAGCGATTCACGGGGCTAACTATGGCTACACCTTC. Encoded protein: CASSQAIHGANYGYTF.